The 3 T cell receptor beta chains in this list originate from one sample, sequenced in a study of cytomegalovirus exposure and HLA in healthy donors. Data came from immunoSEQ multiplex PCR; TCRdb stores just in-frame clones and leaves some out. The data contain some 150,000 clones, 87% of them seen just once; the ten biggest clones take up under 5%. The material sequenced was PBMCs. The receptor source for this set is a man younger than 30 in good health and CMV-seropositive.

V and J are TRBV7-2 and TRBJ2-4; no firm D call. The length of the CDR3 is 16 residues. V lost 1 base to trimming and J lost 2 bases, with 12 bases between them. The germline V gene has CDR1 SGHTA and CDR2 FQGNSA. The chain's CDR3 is CASSLGGGKTKNIQYF. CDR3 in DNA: TGTGCCAGCAGCTTAGGAGGCGGAAAGACCAAAAACATTCAGTACTTC.

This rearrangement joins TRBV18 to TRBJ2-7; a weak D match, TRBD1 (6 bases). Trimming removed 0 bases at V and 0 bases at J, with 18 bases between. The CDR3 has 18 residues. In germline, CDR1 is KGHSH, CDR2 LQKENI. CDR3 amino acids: CASSPPITNRTVSYEQYF. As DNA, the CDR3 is TGTGCCAGCTCACCACCTATCACCAATAGGACAGTCTCCTACGAGCAGTACTTC.

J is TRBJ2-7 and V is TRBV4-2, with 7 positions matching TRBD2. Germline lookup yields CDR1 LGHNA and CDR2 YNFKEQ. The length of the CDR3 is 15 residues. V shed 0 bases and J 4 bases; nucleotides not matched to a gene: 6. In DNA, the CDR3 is TGTGCCAGCAGCCAAGAGCCTAGCGGACCTTACGAGCAGTACTTC. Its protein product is CASSQEPSGPYEQYF.